This T cell receptor beta chain was observed in a study of blood T cell repertoires in COVID-19. Background on the study: Both acute and convalescent COVID-19 samples were obtained from the United States, Italy and Spain.

Authors' data handling: Using reference gene primer amplification, nucleated cell counts were estimated. Assay: immunoSEQ multiplex PCR; the TCRdb copy retains only in-frame clones and omits some. V and J calls and clone size are copied from that table; D and trimming were computed from the DNA. The profile shows about 52,000 clones, 85% of them singletons. Trimming removed 2 bases from V and 3 bases from J, with 11 bases in between. Germline CDR1 reads GTSNPN; CDR2 reads SVGIG (reference sequence). This CDR3 comprises 14 residues. The V call is TRBV30, the J call TRBJ1-5; TRBD1 might be the D (5 bases). The sequenced material came from peripheral blood. The sequence was obtained from a human donor in a cohort sampled during active COVID-19. CDR3 bases: TGTGCCTGGAGTAGGGGAGGTTACAATCAGCCCCAGCATTTT. Encoded protein: CAWSRGGYNQPQHF.